The 13 T cell receptor beta chains below all came from one sample that was sequenced in a study of T cells in Graves' hyperthyroidism and ophthalmopathy (dated by TCRdb to about 2019). Receptor amplification or capture employed multiplex PCR. The data were produced on an Illumina HiSeq 2000. Amplification of TCR beta CDR3 regions was carried out from RNA transcripts. The TCR CDR3 was subjected to a first round of RT-PCR using the HTBI primer set and the Qiagen OneStep RT-PCR kit. In TCRdb, the public reads were trimmed at Q25 with fastp and aligned with MiXCR, with productive beta chains retained. Each CDR3 protein appears once, grouped with its most common genes and DNA. The sample yields around 250,000 distinct CDR3 sequences; almost 25% were counted once. In total, the top ten clones hold 35% to 40% of the sample. The sample was blood. These receptors originate from a woman between 40 and 55 years old with Graves' ophthalmopathy.

This clonotype was observed many times. In nucleotides, the CDR3 is TGCAGTGCTAGACAGGAAGGTCAGCCCCAGCATTTT. Its protein product is CSARQEGQPQHF. This rearrangement joins TRBV20-1 to TRBJ1-5, with D uncertain. V gave up 2 bases and J gave up 6 bases, with 8 bases separating them. Germline V gives CDR1 DFQATT, CDR2 SNEGSKA (reference sequence). This CDR3 has 12 amino acids.

This clonotype was counted ten times or more. V and J are TRBV5-5 and TRBJ2-7, with 8 bases that match TRBD2. The CDR3 is made up of 15 amino acids. CDR1 SGHKS and CDR2 YYEKEE come from the germline V gene (reference sequence). After removal of 0 bases from V and 4 bases from J, the junction contained 6 bases not matched to a gene. CDR3 DNA: TGTGCCAGCAGCTTGGCCCCGGGAGGGGGGTACGAGCAGTACTTC. Its translation: CASSLAPGGGYEQYF.

The chain links TRBV11-2 to TRBJ2-5; 12 bases match TRBD2. V shed 1 base, J shed 4 bases, and the junction held 16 bases outside the gene matches. Germline CDR1 and CDR2: SGHAT and FQNNGV. The CDR3 covers 20 residues. CDR3 loop: CASSLGLAGDLMHLIETQYF. Here the CDR3 DNA reads TGTGCCAGCAGCTTAGGACTAGCGGGGGATCTTATGCACCTGATAGAGACCCAGTACTTC.

This clonotype was seen repeatedly, ten times or more. J is TRBJ1-1 and V is TRBV7-6; tentative D call: TRBD1 (5 bases). The CDR3 covers 17 residues. The V end lost 5 bases, the J end lost 0 bases, and 19 bases lay between the germline ends. Germline loops: CDR1 SGHVS, CDR2 FNYEAQ. CDR3 sequence (DNA): TGTGCCAGCAGCATACTCTGGGGGGGTGGGATGAACACTGAAGCTTTCTTT. Protein product: CASSILWGGGMNTEAFF.

A few counts support this clonotype. The chain links TRBV3-1 to TRBJ2-2; D gene ambiguous. CDR1 is LGHDT, CDR2 YNNKEL, per germline (reference sequence). Trimming left V 8 bases short and J 4 bases short, with 14 bases between. The CDR3 sequence is 14 residues long. CDR3 protein: CASRPDGRTGELFF. The CDR3, as DNA: TGTGCCAGCCGCCCCGACGGACGCACCGGGGAGCTGTTTTTT.

This clonotype was counted many times. The CDR3, as DNA: TGTGCCAGCGTGCCCTCTCGGGGGGGGGGAGGCTATGGCTACACCTTC. This encodes CASVPSRGGGGYGYTF. The rearrangement uses TRBV13 and TRBJ1-2; the D gene is possibly TRBD1 (5 bases). This CDR3 region has 16 residues. Germline CDR1 is PRHDT and CDR2 is FYEKMQ (reference sequence). Trimming shortened V by 8 bases and J by 4 bases, and 23 bases separated the two germline ends.

This clonotype was counted many times. This sequence joins TRBV27 and TRBJ1-6; 8 bases are a match to TRBD1. Trimming removed 7 bases from V and 7 bases from J; junction bases left unmatched: 9. The CDR3 loop spans 15 amino acids. The germline V gene encodes CDR1 MNHEY and CDR2 SMNVEV (reference sequence). The CDR3 region has the DNA TGTGCCAGCAAGTCCGGACAGGGCTGGAATTCACCCCTCCACTTT. This codes for CASKSGQGWNSPLHF.

This clonotype has a handful of counts. The chain uses TRBV4-1 and TRBJ1-3; the match to TRBD1 covers 7 bases. CDR1 is MGHRA and CDR2 is YSYEKL in the germline V gene. Trimming removed 0 bases from V and 5 bases from J; junction bases left unmatched: 4. The CDR3 is 15 residues long. CDR3 coding DNA: TGCGCCAGCAGCCAAGAGGACAGGAGGAGAAACACCATATATTTT. This gives the protein CASSQEDRRRNTIYF.

This clonotype was seen at least ten times. V is TRBV20-1 and J is TRBJ2-5; D is ambiguous. The V gene's germline CDR1 is DFQATT and CDR2 SNEGSKA (reference sequence). There are 13 residues in the CDR3. V lost 0 bases, J lost 1 base, and 6 bases lay in between. The CDR3 DNA follows: TGCAGTGCTAGAGAAGCTTTCCAAGAGACCCAGTACTTC. Translated: CSAREAFQETQYF.

The rearrangement links TRBV4-1 to TRBJ2-7, with D tentatively TRBD1 (6 bases). This CDR3 is 15 amino acids long. Trimming shortened V by 2 bases and J by 6 bases, and 17 bases separated the two germline ends. Germline-derived CDR1 and CDR2 are MGHRA and YSYEKL. CDR3 in amino acids: CASSQSDTGKVEQYF. The CDR3 DNA reads as TGCGCCAGCAGCCAATCCGACACAGGGAAAGTCGAGCAGTACTTC.

This clonotype was observed at least ten times. The CDR3 does not end in the conserved phenylalanine or tryptophan, so this is likely a read error. The chain has TRBV29-1 and TRBJ2-7; no clear D gene. CDR1 and CDR2 from the germline V gene are SQVTM and ANQGSEA. This CDR3 is built from 12 residues. Trimming left V 3 bases short and J 3 bases short, with 9 bases between. CDR3 DNA: TGCAGCGTTGATGTGGGGATCTACGAGCAGTACTCC. This codes for CSVDVGIYEQYS.

This clonotype was seen at least ten times. The chain uses TRBV6-5 and TRBJ2-5; D is perhaps TRBD1 or TRBD2 (5 bases each). The CDR3 runs to 13 residues. Germline V lookup: CDR1 MNHEY, CDR2 SVGAGI. V was pared by 3 bases and J by 5 bases, with 10 bases between. The CDR3 spells CASSYWGGETQYF. Written as DNA, the CDR3 is TGTGCCAGCAGTTATTGGGGCGGGGAGACCCAGTACTTC.

The table lists this clonotype with many counts. This chain joins TRBV7-9 and TRBJ2-7; 9 bases align to TRBD2. V shed 5 bases and J 5 bases; nucleotides not matched to a gene: 7. Germline V lookup: CDR1 SEHNR, CDR2 FQNEAQ (reference sequence). This CDR3 comprises 14 residues. The CDR3 nucleotides read TGTGCCAGCAGCCCCGGGACTAGCAGAAACGAGCAGTACTTC. It specifies CASSPGTSRNEQYF.